This T cell receptor beta chain was recovered during a study of T cell clonality in common variable immunodeficiency. TCRdb keeps only in-frame clones here, not all; method: immunoSEQ multiplex PCR. The profile covers 30,000 to 40,000 clones, none occurring a single time. The V gene lost 6 bases and the J gene lost 0 bases, with 6 bases spanning the gap. The CDR3 runs to 13 residues. The germline V gene encodes CDR1 LNHDA and CDR2 SQIVND (reference sequence). Both groups were predominantly of Caucasian heritage. Comments on this clone: No antigen is known for it. With the read ending 3 residues before the CDR3 end, the germline J gene is used to fill in that end.

Study conclusions and caveats: Common variable immunodeficiency TCR beta sequences reportedly had fewer deletions and N-nucleotide insertions. Patient heterogeneity in the CVID cohort limited correlations between repertoire features and clinical complications.

The receptor was isolated from a person aged 18 to 75 in good health. Sequencing was carried out using peripheral blood mononuclear cells. This rearrangement joins TRBV19 to TRBJ1-3; D call uncertain. CDR3 bases read: TGTGCCAGTAGACGGTCCTCTGGAAACACC. It specifies CASRRSSGNT. The whole CDR3 protein is CASRRSSGNTIYF.